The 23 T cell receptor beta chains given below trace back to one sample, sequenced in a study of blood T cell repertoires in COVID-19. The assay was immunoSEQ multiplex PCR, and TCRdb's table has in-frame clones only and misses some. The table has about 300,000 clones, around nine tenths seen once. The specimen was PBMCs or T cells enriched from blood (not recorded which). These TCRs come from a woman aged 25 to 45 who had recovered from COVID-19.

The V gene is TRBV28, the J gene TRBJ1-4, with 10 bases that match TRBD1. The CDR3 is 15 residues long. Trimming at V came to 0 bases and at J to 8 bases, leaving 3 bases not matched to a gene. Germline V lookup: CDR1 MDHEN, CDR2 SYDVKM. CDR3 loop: CASSLWGTGVEKLFF. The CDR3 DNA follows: TGTGCCAGCAGTTTATGGGGGACAGGGGTGGAAAAACTGTTTTTT.

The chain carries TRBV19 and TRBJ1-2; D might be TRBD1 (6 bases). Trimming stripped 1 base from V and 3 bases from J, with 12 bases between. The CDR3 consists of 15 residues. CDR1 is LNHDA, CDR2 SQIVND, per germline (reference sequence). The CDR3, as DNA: TGTGCCAGTAGTATAGTTGGCAGGGGAGACTATGGCTACACCTTC. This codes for CASSIVGRGDYGYTF. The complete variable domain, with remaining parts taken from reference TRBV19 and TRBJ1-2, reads DGGITQSPKYLFRKEGQNVTLSCEQNLNHDAMYWYRQDPGQGLRLIYYSQIVNDFQKGDIAEGYSVSREKKESFPLTVTSAQKNPTAFYLCASSIVGRGDYGYTFGSGTRLTVV.

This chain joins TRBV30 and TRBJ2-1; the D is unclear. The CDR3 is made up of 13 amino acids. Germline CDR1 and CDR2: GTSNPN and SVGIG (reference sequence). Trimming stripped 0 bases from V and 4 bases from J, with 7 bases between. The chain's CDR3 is CAWSVNMYNEQFF. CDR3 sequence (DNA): TGTGCCTGGAGTGTAAACATGTACAATGAGCAGTTCTTC.

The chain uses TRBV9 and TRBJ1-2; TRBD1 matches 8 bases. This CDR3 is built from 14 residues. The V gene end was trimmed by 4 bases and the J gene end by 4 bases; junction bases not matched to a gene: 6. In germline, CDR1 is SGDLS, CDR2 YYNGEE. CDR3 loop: CASSPRTGIYGYTF. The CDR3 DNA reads TGTGCCAGCAGCCCCCGGACAGGGATCTATGGCTACACCTTC.

The CDR3 nucleotides read TGTGCCAGCAGCTTGGGTGGGACAGTCGGTCAGCCCCAGCATTTT. Translating gives CASSLGGTVGQPQHF. This rearrangement joins TRBV5-6 to TRBJ1-5; the match to TRBD1 covers 7 bases. Per germline, CDR1 SGHDT and CDR2 YYEEEE. V was pared by 0 bases and J by 6 bases, with 6 bases of the junction left unmatched. The CDR3 loop spans 15 amino acids.

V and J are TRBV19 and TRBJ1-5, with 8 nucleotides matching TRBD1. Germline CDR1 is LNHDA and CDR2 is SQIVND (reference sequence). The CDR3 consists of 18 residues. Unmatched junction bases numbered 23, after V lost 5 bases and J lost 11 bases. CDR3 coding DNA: TGTGCCAGTAGTGTACCGGACAGGGTGGGGGGACAATCACTGTCCCAGCATTTT. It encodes CASSVPDRVGGQSLSQHF.

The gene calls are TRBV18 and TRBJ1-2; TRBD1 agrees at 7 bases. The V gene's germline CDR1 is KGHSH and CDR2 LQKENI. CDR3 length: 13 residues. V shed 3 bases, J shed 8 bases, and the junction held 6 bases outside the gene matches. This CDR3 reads CASSPTGSWGYTF. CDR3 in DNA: TGTGCCAGCTCACCGACAGGGAGTTGGGGCTACACCTTC.

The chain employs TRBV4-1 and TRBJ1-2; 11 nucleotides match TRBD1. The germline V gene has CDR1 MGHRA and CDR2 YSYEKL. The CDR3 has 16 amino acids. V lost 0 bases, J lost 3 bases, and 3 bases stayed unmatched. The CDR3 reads CASSQDGQGADYGYTF. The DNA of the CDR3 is TGCGCCAGCAGCCAAGATGGACAGGGGGCGGACTATGGCTACACCTTC.

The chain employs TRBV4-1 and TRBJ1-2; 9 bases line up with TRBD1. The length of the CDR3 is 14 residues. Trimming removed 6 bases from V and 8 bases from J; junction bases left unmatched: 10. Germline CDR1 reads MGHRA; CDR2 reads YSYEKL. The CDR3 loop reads CASRQPGQGYGYTF. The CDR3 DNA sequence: TGCGCCAGCAGACAACCGGGACAGGGATACGGCTACACCTTC.

The CDR3 DNA reads as TGTGCCAGCAGCCCCAGGGGGGGTAGCGGGGGTTACGAGCAGTACTTC. It specifies CASSPRGGSGGYEQYF. The chain joins TRBV11-2 to TRBJ2-7; 9 bases are a match to TRBD2. There are 16 residues in the CDR3. The V segment lost 5 bases and the J segment 4 bases; nucleotides outside the gene matches: 12. From germline, CDR1 is SGHAT and CDR2 FQNNGV. Combining the CDR3 with reference TRBV11-2 and TRBJ2-7 gives the whole variable domain EAGVAQSPRYKIIEKRQSVAFWCNPISGHATLYWYQQILGQGPKLLIQFQNNGVVDDSQLPKDRFSAERLKGVDSTLKIQPAKLEDSAVYLCASSPRGGSGGYEQYFGPGTRLTVT.

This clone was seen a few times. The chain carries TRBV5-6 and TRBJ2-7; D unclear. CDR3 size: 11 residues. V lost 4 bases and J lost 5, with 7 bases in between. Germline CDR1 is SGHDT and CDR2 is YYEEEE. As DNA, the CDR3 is TGTGCCAGCAGCCGCCTACACGAGCAGTACTTC. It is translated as CASSRLHEQYF.

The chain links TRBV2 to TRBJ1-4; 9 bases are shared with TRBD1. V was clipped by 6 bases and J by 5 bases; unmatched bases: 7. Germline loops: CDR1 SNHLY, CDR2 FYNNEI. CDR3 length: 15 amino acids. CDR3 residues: CASRKDRGQNEKLFF. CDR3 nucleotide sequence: TGTGCCAGCAGGAAGGACAGGGGACAGAATGAAAAACTGTTTTTT.

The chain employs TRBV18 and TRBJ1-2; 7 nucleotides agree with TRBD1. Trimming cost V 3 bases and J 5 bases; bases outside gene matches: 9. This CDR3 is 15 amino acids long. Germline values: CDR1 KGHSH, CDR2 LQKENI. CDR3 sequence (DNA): TGTGCCAGCTCACCGCTAGACAGGGAGACTTATGGCTACACCTTC. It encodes CASSPLDRETYGYTF.

For the CDR3, the DNA is TGTGCCAGCAACCCGAGGCAGGGAAGGTCCTACGAGCAGTACTTC. It is translated as CASNPRQGRSYEQYF. The chain carries TRBV27 and TRBJ2-7, with D maybe TRBD1 (5 bases). CDR3 length: 15 residues. V lost 7 bases and J 1 base, leaving 17 bases between the germline ends. CDR1 is MNHEY and CDR2 is SMNVEV in the germline V gene (reference sequence).

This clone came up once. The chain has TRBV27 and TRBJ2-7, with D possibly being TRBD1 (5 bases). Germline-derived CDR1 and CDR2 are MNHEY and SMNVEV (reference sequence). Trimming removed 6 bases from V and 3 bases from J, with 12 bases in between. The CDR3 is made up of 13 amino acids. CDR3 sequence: CASRNLRDYEQYF. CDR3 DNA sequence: TGTGCCAGCAGGAACCTCAGGGACTACGAGCAGTACTTC.

CDR3 sequence reads: CASSLASDSSNQPQHF. As DNA, the CDR3 is TGTGCCAGCAGTTTAGCGAGCGACAGCAGCAATCAGCCCCAGCATTTT. The chain uses TRBV27 and TRBJ1-5; D is possibly TRBD1 (5 bases). The CDR3 sequence is 16 residues long. In germline, CDR1 is MNHEY, CDR2 SMNVEV (reference sequence). V dropped 2 bases and J dropped 1 base, with 12 bases sitting between them.

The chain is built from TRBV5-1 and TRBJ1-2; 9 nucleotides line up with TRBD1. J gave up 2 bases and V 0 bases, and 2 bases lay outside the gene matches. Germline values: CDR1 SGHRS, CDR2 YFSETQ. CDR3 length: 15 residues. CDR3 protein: CASSLGQGGNYGYTF. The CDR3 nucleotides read TGCGCCAGCAGCTTGGGACAGGGGGGCAACTATGGCTACACCTTC.

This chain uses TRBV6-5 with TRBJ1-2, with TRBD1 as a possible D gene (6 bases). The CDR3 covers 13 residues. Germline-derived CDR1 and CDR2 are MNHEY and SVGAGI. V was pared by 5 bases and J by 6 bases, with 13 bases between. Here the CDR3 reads CASSRRTDNGYTF. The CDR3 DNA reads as TGTGCCAGCAGTAGGCGGACAGACAATGGCTACACCTTC.

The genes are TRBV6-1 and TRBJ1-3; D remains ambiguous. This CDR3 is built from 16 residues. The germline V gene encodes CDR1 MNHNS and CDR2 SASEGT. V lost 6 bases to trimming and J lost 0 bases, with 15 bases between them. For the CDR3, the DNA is TGTGCCAGCAGCGAAATAGGAGCCATCTCTGGAAACACCATATATTTT. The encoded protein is CASSEIGAISGNTIYF.

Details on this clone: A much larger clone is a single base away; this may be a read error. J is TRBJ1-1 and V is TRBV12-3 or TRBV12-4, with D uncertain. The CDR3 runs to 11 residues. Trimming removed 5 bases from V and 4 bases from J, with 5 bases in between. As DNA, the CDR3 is TGTGCCAGCAGTCCGGGCACTGAAGCTTTCTTT. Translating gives CASSPGTEAFF.

The DNA of the CDR3 is TGTGCCAGCAGCGTAGCACCGGGGGAGGGAGTGACCCAGTACTTC. It encodes CASSVAPGEGVTQYF. The chain combines TRBV9 with TRBJ2-5; 7 positions agree with TRBD2. Germline CDR1 SGDLS, CDR2 YYNGEE. The ends lost 0 bases at V and 7 bases at J; junction bases unmatched: 9. The CDR3 spans 15 residues.

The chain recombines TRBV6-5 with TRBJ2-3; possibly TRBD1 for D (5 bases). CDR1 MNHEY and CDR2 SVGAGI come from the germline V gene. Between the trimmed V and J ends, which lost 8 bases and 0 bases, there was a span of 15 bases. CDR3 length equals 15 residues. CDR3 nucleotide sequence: TGTGCCAGCGAGACACCGACAGCTAGCACAGATACGCAGTATTTT. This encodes CASETPTASTDTQYF.

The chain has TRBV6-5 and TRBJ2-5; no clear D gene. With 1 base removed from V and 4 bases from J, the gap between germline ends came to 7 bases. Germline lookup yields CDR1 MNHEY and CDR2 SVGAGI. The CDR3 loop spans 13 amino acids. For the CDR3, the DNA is TGTGCCAGCAGTTACTTCGGTCGAGAGACCCAGTACTTC. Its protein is CASSYFGRETQYF.